These 19 T cell receptor beta chains were sequenced from one sample in a study of Graves' ophthalmopathy and Graves' hyperthyroidism. Researchers took RNA transcripts and amplified TCR beta CDR3 regions from them. After a first-round RT-PCR with HTBI primers, a second-round multiplex PCR was run. TCRdb processed the multiplex PCR reads anew with MiXCR; each CDR3 protein has one entry. Seen here are around 600,000 distinct CDR3 sequences, 35% to 50% observed once, and the top ten hold 3% to 3.5%. The sequenced material came from peripheral blood. The receptors come from an adult man with Graves' ophthalmopathy.

The V and J genes are TRBV2 and TRBJ2-7, with a possible D match to TRBD2 (5 bases). The CDR3 totals 14 residues. CDR1 and CDR2 (germline): SNHLY, FYNNEI. Between the trimmed V and J ends, which lost 5 bases and 4 bases, there was a span of 15 bases. The CDR3 DNA reads TGTGCCAGCAGTCCCGGGGTCCGACGATACGAGCAGTACTTC. This translates into CASSPGVRRYEQYF.

Only one count was recorded for this clonotype. The genes are TRBV20-1 and TRBJ1-2; a possible D gene is TRBD1 (5 bases). Germline CDR1 DFQATT, CDR2 SNEGSKA (reference sequence). The CDR3 covers 12 residues. The CDR3 here is CSLGTEVYGYTF. In DNA, the CDR3 is TGCAGCTTAGGGACGGAGGTCTATGGCTACACCTTC.

This clonotype was seen ten or more times. The chain couples TRBV24-1 to TRBJ1-1; D perhaps matches TRBD1 (6 bases). Germline V gene lookup returns CDR1 KGHDR and CDR2 SFDVKD. The CDR3 is 13 residues long. Trimming took 4 bases from V and 10 from J, leaving 15 bases between them. This chain's CDR3 is CATSDSGVAGAFF. In nucleotides, the CDR3 is TGTGCCACCAGTGACTCAGGGGTAGCTGGAGCTTTCTTT.

Many counts were recorded for this clonotype. V and J are TRBV20-1 and TRBJ2-5; TRBD1 matches 7 bases. J lost 3 bases, V lost 6 bases, and 7 bases had no gene match. The CDR3 contains 13 residues. Germline loops: CDR1 DFQATT, CDR2 SNEGSKA (reference sequence). CDR3 sequence: CSASITGEETQYF. DNA for the CDR3: TGCAGTGCCTCAATCACAGGGGAAGAGACCCAGTACTTC.

The chain couples TRBV10-3 to TRBJ2-7; TRBD1 or TRBD2 may be the D gene (5 bases each). Germline V gene lookup returns CDR1 ENHRY and CDR2 SYGVKD. The CDR3 has 15 residues. V was pared by 10 bases and J by 3 bases, with 22 bases between. The CDR3, as DNA: TGTGCCACCGGTCCTCGACGGGGCCAAGTCTACGAGCAGTACTTC. The encoded protein is CATGPRRGQVYEQYF.

About this clonotype itself: The junction shows a germline mismatch at one end, possibly a read error. J is TRBJ1-6 and V is TRBV7-8; 9 bases align to TRBD1. The V gene's germline CDR1 is SGHVS and CDR2 FQNEAQ. The CDR3 contains 17 residues. The CDR3 sequence is CASSLASGTGPNSPLHF. CDR3 in DNA: TGTGCCAGCAGCTTAGCCTCCGGGACAGGGCCAAATTCACCCCTCCATTTT.

The CDR3 DNA reads TGTGCCATCGGCCGGGACAGGGGAGATACCGGGGAGCTGTTTTTT. Protein sequence: CAIGRDRGDTGELFF. The chain couples TRBV10-3 to TRBJ2-2, with 10 bases that match TRBD1. The germline gives CDR1 ENHRY, CDR2 SYGVKD. V was pared by 8 bases and J by 5 bases, with 8 bases of the junction left unmatched. This CDR3 is 15 amino acids long.

This clonotype showed up many times. This chain uses TRBV7-9 with TRBJ1-6; TRBD1 might be the D (6 bases). Deletions cut 5 bases from V and 14 bases from J, with 16 bases between. Per germline, CDR1 SEHNR and CDR2 FQNEAQ (reference sequence). This CDR3 region has 13 residues. This CDR3 reads CASSGARGLALHF. CDR3 nucleotide sequence: TGTGCCAGCAGCGGAGCCAGGGGTTTAGCCCTCCACTTT.

This clonotype was counted ten times or more. The chain recombines TRBV2 with TRBJ1-4; 8 bases are shared with TRBD1. Trimming removed 9 bases from V and 7 bases from J; junction bases left unmatched: 16. The CDR3 has 16 residues. Germline V lookup: CDR1 SNHLY, CDR2 FYNNEI. CDR3 coding DNA: TGTGCCAGTCTACCGGGACAGGCGTGGGTCTTTGAAAAACTGTTTTTT. Amino acid sequence: CASLPGQAWVFEKLFF.

There are many counts of this clonotype. The chain links TRBV11-3 to TRBJ1-2; weak D call: TRBD1 (5 bases). Trimming took off 1 base at V and 4 bases at J, with 10 bases between the two ends. Germline CDR1 is SGHNT and CDR2 is YENEEA. The CDR3 totals 14 residues. The CDR3 DNA is TGTGCCAGCAGCTTAGGCCCCCAGGGCTATGGCTACACCTTC. Translated, it gives CASSLGPQGYGYTF.

Comments on this clonotype: A much more abundant neighbour one base away suggests this may be a read error. The chain recombines TRBV7-3 with TRBJ2-7, with D perhaps matching TRBD1 (5 bases). Trimming stripped 4 bases from V and 3 bases from J, with 13 bases between. The CDR3 is 14 amino acids. Per germline, CDR1 SGHTA and CDR2 FQGTGA. The CDR3 DNA reads TGTGCCAGCAGCTGGGGCACCCTCAACTACGAGCAGTACTTC. Translated, it gives CASSWGTLNYEQYF. Based on the CDR3 plus reference TRBV7-3 and TRBJ2-7, the full variable domain is GAGVSQTPSNKVTEKGKYVELRCDPISGHTALYWYRQSLGQGPEFLIYFQGTGAADDSGLPNDRFFAVRPEGSVSTLKIQRTERGDSAVYLCASSWGTLNYEQYFGPGTRLTVT.

The CDR3 region is CSVLRAGAGPLLYEQYF. The DNA for the CDR3 is TGCAGCGTTCTAAGAGCGGGAGCAGGCCCCCTCCTTTACGAGCAGTACTTC. The chain has TRBV29-1 and TRBJ2-7; the match to TRBD2 covers 8 bases. The CDR3 consists of 17 residues. The V and J ends lost 5 bases and 4 bases, in that order; junction bases with no gene match: 19. In germline, CDR1 is SQVTM, CDR2 ANQGSEA.

There are a few counts of this clonotype. V gene TRBV20-1 combines with J gene TRBJ2-7, with 11 bases lining up with TRBD2. CDR3 length: 16 amino acids. Germline V gives CDR1 DFQATT, CDR2 SNEGSKA (reference sequence). V shed 3 bases and J 2 bases; nucleotides not matched to a gene: 9. The CDR3 DNA follows: TGCAGTGCTAGTGACGACCTAGCGGGAGGTCCCTACGAGCAGTACTTC. Residues: CSASDDLAGGPYEQYF.

In this sample, this clonotype turned up a few times. The junction shows a germline mismatch at one end, possibly a read error. The chain carries TRBV5-1 and TRBJ2-7; D is perhaps TRBD1 or TRBD2 (5 bases each). CDR3 length: 18 residues. Germline V gives CDR1 SGHRS, CDR2 YFSETQ. This CDR3 is CASSQDLTGRTYSYEQYF. The CDR3 DNA follows: TGTGCCAGCAGCCAAGATCTAACAGGCAGGACTTACTCCTACGAGCAGTACTTC.

The chain has TRBV25-1 and TRBJ1-6; TRBD1 aligns across 8 bases. This CDR3 region has 16 residues. The V and J ends lost 6 bases and 6 bases, in that order; junction bases with no gene match: 10. The germline V gene has CDR1 MGHDK and CDR2 SYGVNS. As DNA, the CDR3 is TGTGCCAGCAGCTCGTCACCGGGACAGGCTAATTCACCCCTCCACTTT. Amino acids: CASSSSPGQANSPLHF.

This clonotype showed up many times. The rearrangement uses TRBV7-2 and TRBJ2-7, with D possibly TRBD2 on 7 matching bases. With 5 bases removed from V and 4 bases from J, the gap between germline ends came to 15 bases. The CDR3 totals 14 residues. The germline V gene encodes CDR1 SGHTA and CDR2 FQGNSA. CDR3 loop: CASSHLGGHYEQYF. CDR3 DNA sequence: TGTGCCAGCAGCCACCTCGGGGGGCATTACGAGCAGTACTTC.

This chain connects TRBV12-3 or TRBV12-4 to TRBJ2-6, with a tentative D call TRBD1 (5 bases). Trimming removed 5 bases at V and 1 base at J, with 9 bases between. The length of the CDR3 is 15 residues. The DNA of the CDR3 is TGTGCCAGCAGTATCACAGGATCTGGGGCCAACGTCCTGACTTTC. Residues: CASSITGSGANVLTF.

This clonotype was counted a few times. The V gene is TRBV11-2, the J gene TRBJ1-1; a possible D gene is TRBD1 (6 bases). The ends were cut back, 6 bases at V and 3 bases at J, with 11 bases in the middle. The CDR3 sequence is 13 residues long. Germline CDR1 is SGHAT and CDR2 is FQNNGV. The CDR3 DNA sequence: TGTGCCAGCAGGGACAGTGGGTACACTGAAGCTTTCTTT. Protein sequence: CASRDSGYTEAFF.

This clonotype was found a few times. The CDR3 DNA is TGTGCCACCTTACCCAGGCGGGGTTACGAGCAGTACTTC. This codes for CATLPRRGYEQYF. The chain has TRBV3-1 and TRBJ2-7; maybe TRBD2 (6 bases). V gave up 10 bases and J gave up 4 bases, with 17 bases separating them. The CDR3 is 13 amino acids. In germline, CDR1 is LGHDT, CDR2 YNNKEL (reference sequence).